The table lists the clone carrying this T cell receptor beta chain with a few counts. Its antigen remains unknown. Through a sample-barcoded 5' primer and a J-beta primer mix, a second PCR was run for 7 to 11 cycles. TCRdb re-derived calls from the 5' RACE reads in MiXCR, one entry per CDR3 protein. The sample consists of 1.2 million to 1.5 million distinct CDR3 sequences, 59% of them appearing once. This sample was included in a study of blood T cells in healthy people across ages. Whole-study results and caveats: Estimates of diversity drawn from one million T cells were considered underestimates.

Germline loops: CDR1 MNHEY, CDR2 SVGEGT. This CDR3 has 14 amino acids. V trimming: 7 bases; J trimming: 5 bases; junction bases outside the gene matches: 9. V gene TRBV6-2 or TRBV6-3 combines with J gene TRBJ2-7; TRBD1 agrees at 9 bases. The sequence derives from a man aged 18 to 30 in good health. Sequencing used blood. CDR3 coding DNA: TGTGCCAGCAAAATTCCGGGACAGGGCCACGAGCAGTACTTC. Translated: CASKIPGQGHEQYF.